A selection of T cell receptor beta chains follows, all from one sample in a study of T cell repertoires in cytomegalovirus infection. TCRdb reprocessed the reads via MiXCR and lists one record per CDR3 protein. The data hold about 300,000 distinct CDR3 sequences, with 9.6% observed a single time. Sequenced sample: PBMCs. The receptors were sampled from a human donor in good health (CMV status not recorded). Some clones in this sample may be carry-over from other donors' samples. Each CDR3 is given with its conserved first and last residue. Fields, in order: D gene, clone size, V gene, J gene, CDR3 DNA, CDR3 protein. A D gene is named only where the DNA matches it firmly. Part of the rows lack a size; the others show once, few, many or a class for expanded clones.

D: .; size: many; V: TRBV7-2; J: TRBJ1-6; DNA: TGTGCCAGCAGCTTAGACGTTAAGAGAGGGTCCCTCCACTTT; CDR3: CASSLDVKRGSLHF
D: TRBD2; size: many; V: TRBV7-9; J: TRBJ2-5; DNA: TGTGCCAGCAGCATTAGGGGAGGACTAGCTCAAGAGACCCAGTACTTC; CDR3: CASSIRGGLAQETQYF
D: .; size: many; V: TRBV7-8; J: TRBJ2-5; DNA: TGTGCCAGCAGACCGGCGGAGACCCAGTACTTC; CDR3: CASRPAETQYF
D: .; size: .; V: TRBV29-1; J: TRBJ1-2; DNA: TGCAGCGTTGAAGACCCGGACATCCCAGTGGGCTACACCTTC; CDR3: CSVEDPDIPVGYTF
D: .; size: many; V: TRBV6-1; J: TRBJ1-1; DNA: TGTGCCAGCAGAAAACAGGAGGGACAGAACACTGAAGCTTTCTTT; CDR3: CASRKQEGQNTEAFF
D: .; size: many; V: TRBV28; J: TRBJ1-1; DNA: TGTGCCAGCAGCTCAGGGGCCCCGGGATTTGGCACTGAAGCTTTCTTT; CDR3: CASSSGAPGFGTEAFF
D: .; size: many; V: TRBV12-3/TRBV12-4; J: TRBJ2-1; DNA: TGTGCCAGCAGGGCTAGCGACAATGAGCAGTTCTTC; CDR3: CASRASDNEQFF
D: .; size: many; V: TRBV20-1; J: TRBJ2-2; DNA: TGCAGTGCTGCGGGTGGCACCGGGGAGCTGTTTTTT; CDR3: CSAAGGTGELFF
D: .; size: .; V: TRBV6-5; J: TRBJ1-1; DNA: TGTGCCAGCACGAGCGGGGTCCGGCCTGGTGGTACTGAAGCTTTCTTT; CDR3: CASTSGVRPGGTEAFF
D: .; size: .; V: TRBV5-1; J: TRBJ2-1; DNA: TGCGCCAGCAGCCAAATAGGGAATTCGGGGGAGAATGAGCAGTTCTTC; CDR3: CASSQIGNSGENEQFF
D: TRBD1; size: many; V: TRBV7-9; J: TRBJ1-2; DNA: TGTGCCAGCAGCTTAGTAGGGACAGAGTCGGATGGCTACACCTTC; CDR3: CASSLVGTESDGYTF
D: .; size: many; V: TRBV28; J: TRBJ2-1; DNA: TGTGCCAGCAGTTTAGATCCCAAGTATGAGCAGTTCTTC; CDR3: CASSLDPKYEQFF
D: .; size: many; V: TRBV7-2; J: TRBJ1-2; DNA: TGTGCCAGCAGCTTAGACGGGGTTGGTGGCTACACCTTC; CDR3: CASSLDGVGGYTF
D: TRBD1; size: .; V: TRBV7-3; J: TRBJ2-5; DNA: TGTGCCAGCAGCTTATCGAAGGGGGCAGGGGGCCAAGAGACCCAGTACTTC; CDR3: CASSLSKGAGGQETQYF
D: .; size: many; V: TRBV7-2; J: TRBJ2-3; DNA: TGTGCCAGCAGCCCCCCCCCGTCGGGCAATACGCAGTATTTT; CDR3: CASSPPPSGNTQYF
D: .; size: many; V: TRBV2; J: TRBJ2-1; DNA: TGTGCCAGCAGCGACACTGAACTCAATGAGCAGTTCTTC; CDR3: CASSDTELNEQFF
D: .; size: many; V: TRBV5-1; J: TRBJ2-1; DNA: TGCGCCAGCAGCGACACGGGGGGCGGCAATGAGCAGTTCTTC; CDR3: CASSDTGGGNEQFF
D: .; size: few; V: TRBV5-6; J: TRBJ2-1; DNA: TGTGCCAGCAGCTTGGCTATGGGCAACCCCTACAATGAGCAGTTCTTC; CDR3: CASSLAMGNPYNEQFF
D: .; size: many; V: TRBV20-1; J: TRBJ1-5; DNA: TGCAGTGCTACCCCCATCGCCCAGGGAGGTATTCAGCCCCAGCATTTT; CDR3: CSATPIAQGGIQPQHF
D: .; size: many; V: TRBV7-8; J: TRBJ2-2; DNA: TGTGCCAGCAGCTTAGCGGGAAGGAGCGGGGAGCTGTTTTTT; CDR3: CASSLAGRSGELFF
D: .; size: many; V: TRBV28; J: TRBJ1-6; DNA: TGTGCCAGCAGTTCCCTGGGACTGGGTAATTCACCCCTCCACTTT; CDR3: CASSSLGLGNSPLHF
D: .; size: few; V: TRBV6-6; J: TRBJ1-2; DNA: TGTGCCAGCAGGGCCGCACTTGGCTACACCTTC; CDR3: CASRAALGYTF
D: TRBD2; size: many; V: TRBV13; J: TRBJ2-1; DNA: TGTGCCAGCAAACCGACTAGCGCAGCCTACAATGAGCAGTTCTTC; CDR3: CASKPTSAAYNEQFF
D: TRBD1; size: many; V: TRBV7-9; J: TRBJ2-1; DNA: TGTGCCAGCAGCCCCACAGGGGGTAAGAAGTTCTTC; CDR3: CASSPTGGKKFF
D: .; size: many; V: TRBV20-1; J: TRBJ1-5; DNA: TGCAGTGCTAGAGATCCCCGGGACAGCAATCAGCCCCAGCATTTT; CDR3: CSARDPRDSNQPQHF
D: .; size: .; V: TRBV15; J: TRBJ2-3; DNA: TGTGCCACCAGCGGGCGGGGGACAGTGACAGATACGCAGTATTTT; CDR3: CATSGRGTVTDTQYF
D: TRBD1; size: few; V: TRBV2; J: TRBJ1-1; DNA: TGTGCCAGCAGTTCCGGGACAGGGGGCCTGGCTTTCTTT; CDR3: CASSSGTGGLAFF
D: .; size: many; V: TRBV12-3/TRBV12-4; J: TRBJ2-1; DNA: TGTGCCAGCAGTTTAGAGGGTTCCTACAATGAGCAGTTCTTC; CDR3: CASSLEGSYNEQFF
D: .; size: few; V: TRBV7-2; J: TRBJ2-1; DNA: TGTGCCAGCAGCCGGTGGAGTAGACTAAACCATGAGCAGTTCTTC; CDR3: CASSRWSRLNHEQFF
D: .; size: many; V: TRBV10-3; J: TRBJ1-2; DNA: TGTGCCATCAGTACCGACACAGGGATCCATGGCTACACCTTC; CDR3: CAISTDTGIHGYTF
D: TRBD2; size: few; V: TRBV9; J: TRBJ2-5; DNA: TGTGCCAGCAGCGGCACTCTCGGCCCTAGCGGGGGTCAAGAGACCCAGTACTTC; CDR3: CASSGTLGPSGGQETQYF
D: .; size: many; V: TRBV20-1; J: TRBJ1-5; DNA: TGCAGTGCTAGACGGGGGCCTAGCAATCAGCCCCAGCATTTT; CDR3: CSARRGPSNQPQHF
D: .; size: many; V: TRBV29-1; J: TRBJ1-2; DNA: TGCAGCGTTCCTGTACAGGGTTTTGACTATGGCTACACCTTC; CDR3: CSVPVQGFDYGYTF
D: .; size: .; V: TRBV27; J: TRBJ1-5; DNA: TGTGCCAGCAGTCCCCGCCATACAGGGCTCGGTAGCAATCAGCCCCAGCATTTT; CDR3: CASSPRHTGLGSNQPQHF
D: .; size: many; V: TRBV29-1; J: TRBJ1-1; DNA: TGCAGCGCAGGGTCGGGCGCTGAAGCTTTCTTT; CDR3: CSAGSGAEAFF
D: .; size: few; V: TRBV24-1; J: TRBJ2-2; DNA: TGTGCCACCAGCCTGAACACCGGGGAGCTGTTTTTT; CDR3: CATSLNTGELFF
D: TRBD1; size: .; V: TRBV25-1; J: TRBJ1-3; DNA: TGTGCCAGCAGTGAAAGGACAGGGGCAGGAAACACCATATATTTT; CDR3: CASSERTGAGNTIYF
D: .; size: many; V: TRBV7-3; J: TRBJ2-1; DNA: TGTGCCAGCAGCCTGGACTCGAATCACAATGAGCAGTTCTTC; CDR3: CASSLDSNHNEQFF
D: .; size: many; V: TRBV20-1; J: TRBJ1-5; DNA: TGCAGTGCTAGTTCAGCTTCCGATCAGCCCCAGCATTTT; CDR3: CSASSASDQPQHF
D: .; size: many; V: TRBV25-1; J: TRBJ1-1; DNA: TGTGCCAGCAGTGGGAGTGGACATTGGAAAACAGGAGCTTTCTTT; CDR3: CASSGSGHWKTGAFF
D: .; size: many; V: TRBV12-3/TRBV12-4; J: TRBJ1-3; DNA: TGTGCCAGCAGTTTCAAAACAGGGACAACTGGAAACACCATATATTTT; CDR3: CASSFKTGTTGNTIYF
D: TRBD1; size: .; V: TRBV29-1; J: TRBJ1-4; DNA: TGCAGCGTGTCCCGGCGGTTAGGGGGCGCGGGGTCTAATGAAAAACTGTTTTTT; CDR3: CSVSRRLGGAGSNEKLFF